The 3 T cell receptor beta chains in this list originate from one sample, sequenced in a study of CD8+CD57+ T cells in acquired aplastic anemia. TCR beta VDJ combinations and CDR3 sequences were profiled from genomic DNA. TCRdb ran MiXCR on the reads and lists one entry per CDR3 protein. Here the sample spans about 190,000 distinct CDR3 sequences, about 53% being singletons. The sequenced sample consisted of sorted CD4+, CD8+, or CD8+CD57+ T cells (not recorded which) from PBMCs. These receptors were collected from a human donor in good health, serving as a control.

As for this clonotype: Possible read error: a much larger clone is one base away. V and J are TRBV7-3 and TRBJ2-7; D is perhaps TRBD2 (5 bases). The V gene lost 5 bases and the J gene lost 0 bases, with 8 bases spanning the gap. The germline V gene has CDR1 SGHTA and CDR2 FQGTGA. There are 13 residues in the CDR3. CDR3 residues: CASSPGDSYEQYF. CDR3 DNA: TGTGCCAGCAGCCCCGGGGACTCCTACGAGCAGTACTTC.

This clonotype was observed at least ten times. J is TRBJ1-1 and V is TRBV7-6; D gene ambiguous. CDR1 and CDR2 from the germline V gene are SGHVS and FNYEAQ. This CDR3 comprises 14 residues. Trimming pared 3 bases from V and 4 bases from J, leaving 12 bases between. For the CDR3, the DNA is TGTGCCAGCAGCTTTGCGGAACGCGGCACTGAAGCTTTCTTT. It codes for CASSFAERGTEAFF.

The sample holds one count of this clonotype. CDR3: CATSGNSYEQYF. Here the CDR3 DNA reads TGTGCCACCAGTGGGAACTCCTACGAGCAGTACTTC. The chain joins TRBV24-1 to TRBJ2-7; D not certain. CDR3 length: 12 residues. Per germline, CDR1 KGHDR and CDR2 SFDVKD. V was pared by 5 bases and J by 0 bases, with 4 bases between.